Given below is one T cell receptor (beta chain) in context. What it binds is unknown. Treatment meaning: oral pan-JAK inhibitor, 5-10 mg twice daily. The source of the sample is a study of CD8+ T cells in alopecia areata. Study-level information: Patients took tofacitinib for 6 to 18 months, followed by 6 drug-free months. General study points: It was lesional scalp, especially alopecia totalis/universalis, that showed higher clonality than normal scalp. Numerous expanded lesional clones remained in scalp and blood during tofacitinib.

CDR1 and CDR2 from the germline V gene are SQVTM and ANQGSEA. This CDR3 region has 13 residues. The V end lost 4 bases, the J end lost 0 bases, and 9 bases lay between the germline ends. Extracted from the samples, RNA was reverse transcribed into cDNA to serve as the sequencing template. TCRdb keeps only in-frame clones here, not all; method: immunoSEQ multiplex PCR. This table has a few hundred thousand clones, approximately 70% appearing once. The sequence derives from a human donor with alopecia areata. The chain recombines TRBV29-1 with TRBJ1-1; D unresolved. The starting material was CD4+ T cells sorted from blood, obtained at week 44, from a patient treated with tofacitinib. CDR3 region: CSVVRSLNTEAFF. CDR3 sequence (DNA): TGCAGCGTTGTAAGGTCCTTGAACACTGAAGCTTTCTTT.